This is a list of T cell receptor beta chains from one sample in a study of T cells in Graves' hyperthyroidism and ophthalmopathy. TCRdb ran MiXCR on the multiplex PCR reads and lists one entry per CDR3 protein. The data hold 660,000 or so distinct CDR3 sequences, with over 40% observed a single time. Sample: peripheral blood or thyroid tissue (not recorded which). These receptors were taken from an adult man with Graves' disease, either hyperthyroidism or ophthalmopathy (not recorded which). Each CDR3 is given with its conserved first and last residue. The order of the fields is clone size, V gene, D gene, J gene, CDR3 DNA, CDR3 protein. D genes are given only for firm matches. Rows may omit the clone size; those that give it use once, few, many or a size class.

>once|TRBV2|TRBD2|TRBJ2-6
TGTGCCAGCAGGGACGGGGGGGCTGCTGGGGCCAACGTCCTGACTTTC
CASRDGGAAGANVLTF
>.|TRBV7-9|TRBD1|TRBJ2-7
TGTGCCAGCAGCTTAGCGCACGGGACAGGGAAGGTCGAGCAGTACTTC
CASSLAHGTGKVEQYF
>.|TRBV20-1|.|TRBJ2-7
TGCAGTGCTAGAGAGAATCGACTCCTACTGGAGCAGTACTTC
CSARENRLLLEQYF
>.|TRBV29-1|.|TRBJ1-4
TGCAGCGAGGGCCCTGTAGAAGAAAAACTGTTTTTT
CSEGPVEEKLFF
>.|TRBV11-1|.|TRBJ1-3
TGTGCCAGCAGCTTGGGACCCGACGACACCATATATTTT
CASSLGPDDTIYF
>.|TRBV11-3|.|TRBJ2-2
TGTGCCAGCACCGAGTCCCAGGGGGGAAGCGGGGAGCTGTTTTTT
CASTESQGGSGELFF
>.|TRBV9|.|TRBJ1-1
TGTGCCAGCAGCCTCAGCGTGGCGGGGACTGAAGCTTTCTTT
CASSLSVAGTEAFF
>few|TRBV20-1|TRBD1|TRBJ1-5
TGCAGTGCACCATACACTCCGGGACAGAGTTCCCTCCGCAATCAGCCCCAGCATTTT
CSAPYTPGQSSLRNQPQHF
>.|TRBV10-2|TRBD2|TRBJ2-2
TGCGCCAGCAGAAACCTAGCGGGCGGGACCGGGGAGCTGTTTTTT
CASRNLAGGTGELFF
>.|TRBV6-5|TRBD1|TRBJ1-2
TGTGCCAGCAGTTACAGCCGGACAGGCTTCCCCCTAGGAGGCTACACCTTC
CASSYSRTGFPLGGYTF
>.|TRBV5-5|.|TRBJ1-2
TGTGCCAGCAGGGTCAGCGGGGGCTCTCGCCGGAATGGCTACACCTTC
CASRVSGGSRRNGYTF
>many|TRBV7-9|.|TRBJ1-2
TGTGCCAGCAGCCCCCGGAGGTCCCATGGCTACACCTTC
CASSPRRSHGYTF
>.|TRBV7-9|.|TRBJ1-3
TGTGCCAGCAGCCCAGGACTGAGGGGAAACACCATATATTTT
CASSPGLRGNTIYF
>.|TRBV7-2|.|TRBJ2-5
.
CASSTSGRYYQETQYF
>many|TRBV7-9|.|TRBJ2-5
TGTGCCAGCAGCTCCGGGGAGACCCAGTACTTC
CASSSGETQYF
>.|TRBV20-1|TRBD1|TRBJ1-4
TGCAGTGCTTGGACAGGGGCAAATGAAAAACTGTTTTTT
CSAWTGANEKLFF
>.|TRBV6-5|.|TRBJ2-7
TGTGCCAGCAGTTACTCGGATCCTAAAGCCTACGAGCAGTACTTC
CASSYSDPKAYEQYF
>.|TRBV7-9|TRBD1|TRBJ1-1
TGTGCCAGCAGCAACCGACAGGGCTGGACTGAAGCTTTCTTT
CASSNRQGWTEAFF
>.|TRBV10-3|.|TRBJ1-4
TGTGCCATCAGTGGGAGGGAGGATGAAAAACTGTTTTTT
CAISGREDEKLFF
>.|TRBV7-9|.|TRBJ1-4
TGTGCCAGCAGCGTCGCGTGGGGGGGTGGAAATGAAAAACTGTTTTTT
CASSVAWGGGNEKLFF